The clone carrying this TCR beta chain was seen once. This sample was taken from a study of OX40 agonist ivuxolimab in advanced cancers. For the study at large: At roughly 80% male, the cohort had a mean age of 60 years, ranging from roughly 20 to 90.

Trimming pared 1 base from V and 4 bases from J, leaving 13 bases between. The CDR3 spans 15 residues. The germline gives CDR1 LGHNA, CDR2 YSLEER. Clones were read by immunoSEQ multiplex PCR, and TCRdb kept only the in-frame ones, dropping some. The table shows roughly 68,000 clones, with around 86% occurring only once. The receptor comes from an adult with an advanced solid tumor such as melanoma, head and neck, liver or kidney cancer. Material: CD4+ or CD8+ T cells sorted from blood, obtained in a trial of the OX40 agonist ivuxolimab. This rearrangement joins TRBV4-3 to TRBJ1-2; D remains unclear. The chain's CDR3 is CASSQVQKQTYGYTF. Here the CDR3 DNA reads TGCGCCAGCAGCCAAGTTCAAAAACAGACCTATGGCTACACCTTC.